What follows describes a single TCR beta chain. This entry is derived from a study of blood T cell repertoires in COVID-19. In the study overall: Whether acute or convalescent, the COVID-19 samples came from the United States, Italy and Spain. T cells, B-cell-depleted T cells, or PBMCs provided the cDNA or gDNA that served as material.

Patients from Seattle were sampled longitudinally, starting during active infection. The CDR3 sequence is 16 residues long. In germline, CDR1 is SGDLS, CDR2 YYNGEE. V was pared by 0 bases and J by 2 bases, with 6 bases of the junction left unmatched. Profiled with immunoSEQ multiplex PCR; TCRdb holds only in-frame clones, not every one. The table includes hundreds of thousands of clones, 80% to 95% detected once. Specimen: peripheral blood. The sequence derives from a man in his fifties or sixties with COVID-19, enrolled during active disease. The rearrangement links TRBV9 to TRBJ2-5, with 8 bases that match TRBD2. The DNA for the CDR3 is TGTGCCAGCAGCGTAGGGGCTAGCGGGCCACAAGAGACCCAGTACTTC. This codes for CASSVGASGPQETQYF.